A single sample gave rise to the 17 T cell receptor beta chains below, sequenced in a study of response to subunit inactivated influenza vaccine. A single record per CDR3 protein comes from TCRdb applying MiXCR to the RT-PCR reads. Seen here are about 500,000 distinct CDR3 sequences, approximately 15% observed once, and the top ten hold 3%. The sample consisted of CD4+ T cells sorted from PBMCs, taken less than 25 months after vaccination. Receptor source: a man aged 50-75 years who received an inactivated influenza vaccine.

This clonotype was detected only a few times. V gene TRBV5-1 combines with J gene TRBJ1-1, with 7 nucleotides matching TRBD1. Trimming at V came to 0 bases and at J to 6 bases, leaving 5 bases not matched to a gene. CDR1 SGHRS and CDR2 YFSETQ come from the germline V gene. The CDR3 is 14 amino acids. CDR3 residues: CASSLGGGYAEAFF. CDR3 in DNA: TGCGCCAGCAGCTTGGGAGGGGGCTATGCTGAAGCTTTCTTT.

This clonotype was recorded a few times. CDR3 loop: CASAGTGWTEAFF. The CDR3 nucleotides read TGTGCCAGCGCAGGGACGGGTTGGACTGAAGCTTTCTTT. The chain employs TRBV12-3 or TRBV12-4 and TRBJ1-1, with D possibly TRBD1 on 5 matching bases. The CDR3 consists of 13 residues. V lost 8 bases and J lost 5, with 15 bases in between.

This clonotype has a handful of counts. The chain is built from TRBV7-9 and TRBJ2-1; 8 positions agree with TRBD2. Germline V CDR1 and CDR2: SEHNR, FQNEAQ (reference sequence). The trim removed 3 bases at V and 3 bases at J, leaving 4 bases unmatched. CDR3 length: 15 residues. CDR3 amino acids: CASSFGGDFYNEQFF. The DNA of the CDR3 is TGTGCCAGCAGCTTCGGGGGGGATTTCTACAATGAGCAGTTCTTC.

The V and J genes are TRBV2 and TRBJ1-4; TRBD1 agrees at 7 bases. The CDR3 is 15 amino acids. Losses at the gene ends were 8 bases for V and 5 bases for J; bases not matched to a gene: 11. The germline V gene encodes CDR1 SNHLY and CDR2 FYNNEI. The CDR3 spells CASGRRQGKNEKLFF. CDR3 coding DNA: TGTGCCAGCGGAAGAAGACAGGGCAAAAATGAAAAACTGTTTTTT.

This clonotype was detected only once. The chain uses TRBV6-1 and TRBJ2-7, with 7 positions matching TRBD2. J gave up 7 bases and V 7 bases, and 16 bases lay outside the gene matches. This CDR3 is built from 15 residues. CDR1 MNHNS and CDR2 SASEGT come from the germline V gene. The CDR3, as DNA: TGTGCCAGCACCCCAAGGGGAGGGACCAGTATGGAGCAGTACTTC. It is translated as CASTPRGGTSMEQYF.

V usage is TRBV5-4 and J usage is TRBJ2-5; D may be TRBD2 (7 bases). There are 15 residues in the CDR3. Germline values: CDR1 SGHNT, CDR2 YYREEE (reference sequence). Trimming left V 4 bases short and J 2 bases short, with 15 bases between. The CDR3 loop is CASSPGGRLQETQYF. The CDR3 DNA follows: TGTGCCAGCAGCCCCGGGGGGCGGTTACAAGAGACCCAGTACTTC.

This chain joins TRBV12-3 or TRBV12-4 and TRBJ2-5, with a tentative D call TRBD1 (6 bases). The CDR3 has 14 amino acids. V was cut by 6 bases and J by 5 bases, with 16 bases left in between. DNA of the CDR3: TGTGCCAGCAGCCAGGGGCGGACTTGGGAGACCCAGTACTTC. Translation: CASSQGRTWETQYF.

This clonotype was seen more than once but under ten times. The chain employs TRBV7-2 and TRBJ2-1; 9 bases are shared with TRBD1. V was clipped by 2 bases and J by 12 bases; unmatched bases: 11. The CDR3 covers 15 residues. From germline, CDR1 is SGHTA and CDR2 FQGNSA. CDR3 DNA: TGTGCCAGCAGCTTAACGGGACAGGGCCGATCCCCGCAGTTCTTC. It translates to CASSLTGQGRSPQFF.

This rearrangement joins TRBV7-9 to TRBJ2-7; D remains unclear. This CDR3 comprises 13 residues. Germline values: CDR1 SEHNR, CDR2 FQNEAQ (reference sequence). V lost 5 bases and J lost 3, with 11 bases in between. CDR3 sequence (DNA): TGTGCCAGCAGCAATAACGTCGACTACGAGCAGTACTTC. Translated, it gives CASSNNVDYEQYF.

The chain has TRBV6-1 and TRBJ2-1, with D perhaps being TRBD1 or TRBD2 (5 bases each). The CDR3 spans 13 residues. Trimming cost V 6 bases and J 5 bases, with 11 bases left between them. Germline CDR1 MNHNS, CDR2 SASEGT. DNA for the CDR3: TGTGCCAGCAGCCTGGGGGAGCACAATGAGCAGTTCTTC. Translation: CASSLGEHNEQFF.

There are a few counts of this clonotype. The chain carries TRBV25-1 and TRBJ2-7; D is undetermined. The CDR3 has 13 amino acids. The ends were cut back, 0 bases at V and 2 bases at J, with 5 bases in the middle. Germline V gives CDR1 MGHDK, CDR2 SYGVNS. The CDR3 DNA is TGTGCCAGCAGTGAATACCCCACCTACGAGCAGTACTTC. Translation: CASSEYPTYEQYF.

This clonotype was seen a single time. Possible read error: a much larger clone is one base away. V usage is TRBV20-1 and J usage is TRBJ2-3, with TRBD2 matching 7 bases. The CDR3 consists of 12 residues. From germline, CDR1 is DFQATT and CDR2 SNEGSKA (reference sequence). V trimming: 5 bases; J trimming: 4 bases; junction bases outside the gene matches: 3. As DNA, the CDR3 is TGCAGTGCTTCGGGGGGTTCAGATACGCAGTATTTT. It is translated as CSASGGSDTQYF.

This sequence joins TRBV30 and TRBJ1-1; no clear D. V gave up 3 bases and J gave up 4 bases, with 6 bases separating them. Per germline, CDR1 GTSNPN and CDR2 SVGIG (reference sequence). The CDR3 extends over 11 amino acids. CDR3 region: CAWRVGTEAFF. The CDR3 DNA reads TGTGCCTGGAGGGTTGGCACTGAAGCTTTCTTT.

This chain links TRBV6-5 with TRBJ2-4; tentative D call: TRBD2 (5 bases). CDR3 length: 12 amino acids. Germline V CDR1 and CDR2: MNHEY, SVGAGI. Deletions cut 6 bases from V and 9 bases from J, with 12 bases between. This CDR3 is CASSSYEGIQYF. CDR3 nucleotide sequence: TGTGCCAGCAGCTCCTACGAGGGCATTCAGTACTTC.

The V and J genes are TRBV6-1 and TRBJ1-2; 9 nucleotides match TRBD1. There are 14 residues in the CDR3. J gave up 4 bases and V 4 bases, and 4 bases lay outside the gene matches. The V gene's germline CDR1 is MNHNS and CDR2 SASEGT. The CDR3 protein is CASSVTQGAYGYTF. DNA for the CDR3: TGTGCCAGCAGTGTAACACAGGGGGCCTATGGCTACACCTTC.

The sample holds a few counts of this clonotype. The genes are TRBV6-2 or TRBV6-3 and TRBJ1-6; TRBD1 matches at 8 bases. The V gene end was trimmed by 8 bases and the J gene end by 9 bases; junction bases not matched to a gene: 12. CDR1 is MNHEY, CDR2 SVGEGT, per germline. The CDR3 totals 15 residues. CDR3 nucleotides: TGTGCCAGCGACAGGGGCGCTTTTTCGGGTTCACCCCTCCACTTT. Protein sequence: CASDRGAFSGSPLHF.

A few counts support this clonotype. The CDR3 sequence is CASSQTPGSPGGYTF. The CDR3 bases are TGTGCCAGCAGCCAAACTCCCGGGTCCCCAGGAGGCTACACCTTC. This chain joins TRBV11-2 and TRBJ1-2; D call uncertain. The V end was cut by 5 bases, the J end by 8 bases, with 21 bases between. The V gene's germline CDR1 is SGHAT and CDR2 FQNNGV. The CDR3 has 15 amino acids.